The 5 T cell receptor beta chains below come from one sample, sequenced in a study of PD-1 blockade in mismatch repair-deficient tumors. Repertoires were generated with immunoSEQ multiplex PCR, while TCRdb's copy carries only in-frame clones and drops some. The sample records about 66,000 clones, 78% being singletons. The source was peripheral blood, collected 2 weeks after starting pembrolizumab. The source of these receptors is an adult with mismatch repair-deficient cancer.

This chain's CDR3 is CASSPVSSGTTDTQYF. CDR3 sequence (DNA): TGCGCCAGCAGCCCCGTTTCTAGCGGAACCACAGATACGCAGTATTTT. The chain is built from TRBV5-1 and TRBJ2-3; TRBD2 aligns across 7 bases. V lost 4 bases, J lost 2 bases, and 10 bases stayed unmatched. This CDR3 comprises 16 residues. Per the germline V gene, CDR1 is SGHRS and CDR2 is YFSETQ.

This clone was counted once. J is TRBJ1-1 and V is TRBV5-4, with no clear D. This CDR3 is 12 amino acids long. Germline V gene sequence: CDR1 SGHNT, CDR2 YYREEE (reference sequence). The ends were cut back, 3 bases at V and 4 bases at J, with 7 bases in the middle. The CDR3 nucleotides are TGTGCCAGCAGCTCCCCCACCACTGAAGCTTTCTTT. It encodes CASSSPTTEAFF.

The table lists this clone with a count of one. V gene TRBV11-2 combines with J gene TRBJ2-5; D might be TRBD2 (5 bases). CDR1 is SGHAT, CDR2 FQNNGV, per germline. Between the trimmed V and J ends, which lost 2 bases and 5 bases, there was a span of 12 bases. The CDR3 runs 14 residues. CDR3 sequence (DNA): TGTGCCAGCAGCTTATTTGGACTCGGGGAGACCCAGTACTTC. This codes for CASSLFGLGETQYF.

This sequence joins TRBV30 and TRBJ1-2, with D possibly TRBD1 on 5 matching bases. Trimming left V 8 bases short and J 3 bases short, with 13 bases between. The CDR3 runs to 12 residues. The germline V gene has CDR1 GTSNPN and CDR2 SVGIG (reference sequence). As DNA, the CDR3 is TGTGCCCTGGGGGAGGAGGACTATGGCTACACCTTC. It is translated as CALGEEDYGYTF.

This clone is medium-sized (0.01 to 0.1%) by share. V usage is TRBV10-1 and J usage is TRBJ2-2; 9 bases fit TRBD1. The germline CDR1 and CDR2 sequences are WNHNN and SYGVQD (reference sequence). This CDR3 has 14 amino acids. Germline trimming cut 6 bases from V and 5 bases from J; bases unmatched to any gene: 4. CDR3 in amino acids: CASRGTGKTGELFF. The CDR3 region has the DNA TGCGCCAGCAGGGGGACAGGGAAAACCGGGGAGCTGTTTTTT.